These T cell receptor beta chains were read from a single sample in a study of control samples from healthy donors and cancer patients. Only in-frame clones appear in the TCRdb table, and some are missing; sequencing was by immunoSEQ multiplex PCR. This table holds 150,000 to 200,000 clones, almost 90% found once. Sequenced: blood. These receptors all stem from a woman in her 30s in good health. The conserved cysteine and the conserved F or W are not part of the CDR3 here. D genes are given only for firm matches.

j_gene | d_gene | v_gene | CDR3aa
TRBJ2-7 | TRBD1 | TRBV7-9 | ASSLGQGAIYEQY
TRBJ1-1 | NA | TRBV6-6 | ASSYEFTGTEAF
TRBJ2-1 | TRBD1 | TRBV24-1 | ATSESTGQGATNEQF
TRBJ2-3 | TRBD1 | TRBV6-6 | ASTQGAGDTQY
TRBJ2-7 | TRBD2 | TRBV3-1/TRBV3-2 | ASGLASYEQY
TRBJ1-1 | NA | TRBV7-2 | ASSFGRNTEAF
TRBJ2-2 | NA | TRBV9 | ASSVVGTLSGAGELF
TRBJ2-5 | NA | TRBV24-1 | ATSEPGQGAETQY
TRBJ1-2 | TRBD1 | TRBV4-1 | ASSLRQGAENGYT
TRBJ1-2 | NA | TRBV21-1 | ASSKALGTATYGYT
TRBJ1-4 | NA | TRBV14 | ASSRQRGTNEKLF
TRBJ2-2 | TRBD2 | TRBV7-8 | ASSLGGSGELF
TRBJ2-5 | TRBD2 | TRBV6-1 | ASSEATSGSGTQY
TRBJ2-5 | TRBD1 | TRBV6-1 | ASSEGVQGGQETQY
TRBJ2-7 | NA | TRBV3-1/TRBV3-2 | ASSFWTQRTGEQY
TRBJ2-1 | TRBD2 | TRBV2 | ASSQGRAAYNEQF
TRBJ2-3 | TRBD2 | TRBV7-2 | ASSLAASGGAADTQY
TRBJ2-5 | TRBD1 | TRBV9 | ASSVVQGGQETQY
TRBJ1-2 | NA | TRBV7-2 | ASSLNSNYGYT
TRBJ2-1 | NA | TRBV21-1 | ASSKEGTGGNEQF
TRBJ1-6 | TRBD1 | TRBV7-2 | ASSQDRGLALRPLH
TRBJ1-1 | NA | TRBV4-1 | ASSLRPGRTYTEAF
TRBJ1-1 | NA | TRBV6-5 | ASTHGIGYTEAF
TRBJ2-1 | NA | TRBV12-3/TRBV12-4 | ASRGLGDEQF
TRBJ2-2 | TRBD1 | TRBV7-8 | ASSLVTQGVTNTGELF
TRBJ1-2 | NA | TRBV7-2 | ASSLTAPYGYT
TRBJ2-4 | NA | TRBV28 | ASSLILPRTREETKNIQY
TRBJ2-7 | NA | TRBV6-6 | ASSYSVEGFEQY
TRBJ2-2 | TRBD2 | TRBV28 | ASSSPSGENTGELF
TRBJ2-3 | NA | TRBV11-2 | ASSPGGDTQY
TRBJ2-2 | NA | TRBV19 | ASSEGYNTGELF
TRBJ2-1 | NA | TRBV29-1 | SVKETGTYSYNEQF
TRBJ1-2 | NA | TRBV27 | ASSFGVNYGYT
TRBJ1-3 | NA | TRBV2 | ASETDLSGNTIY
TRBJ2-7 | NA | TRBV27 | ASTSSRSYEQY
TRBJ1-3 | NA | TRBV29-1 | SVLTVRNTIY
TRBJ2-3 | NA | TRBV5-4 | ASSFKSGDTDTQY
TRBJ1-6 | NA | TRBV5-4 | ASSSEVSPLH
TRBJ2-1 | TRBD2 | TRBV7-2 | ASSIHSLSGYYNEQF
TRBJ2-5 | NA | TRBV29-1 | SVSGDRGGTQY
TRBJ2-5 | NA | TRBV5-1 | ASSLRDPGETQY
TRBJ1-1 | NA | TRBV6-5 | ASRRVFGYTEAF
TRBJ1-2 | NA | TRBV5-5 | ASSPALGPAPRGGYT
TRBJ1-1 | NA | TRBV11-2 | ASSSYREGGTEAF
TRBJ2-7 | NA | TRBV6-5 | ASSWGSYEQY
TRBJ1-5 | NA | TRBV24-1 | ATSDPGGSNQPQH
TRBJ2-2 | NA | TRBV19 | ASSPASANTGELF
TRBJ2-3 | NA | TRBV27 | ASSPGRGTSTDTQY